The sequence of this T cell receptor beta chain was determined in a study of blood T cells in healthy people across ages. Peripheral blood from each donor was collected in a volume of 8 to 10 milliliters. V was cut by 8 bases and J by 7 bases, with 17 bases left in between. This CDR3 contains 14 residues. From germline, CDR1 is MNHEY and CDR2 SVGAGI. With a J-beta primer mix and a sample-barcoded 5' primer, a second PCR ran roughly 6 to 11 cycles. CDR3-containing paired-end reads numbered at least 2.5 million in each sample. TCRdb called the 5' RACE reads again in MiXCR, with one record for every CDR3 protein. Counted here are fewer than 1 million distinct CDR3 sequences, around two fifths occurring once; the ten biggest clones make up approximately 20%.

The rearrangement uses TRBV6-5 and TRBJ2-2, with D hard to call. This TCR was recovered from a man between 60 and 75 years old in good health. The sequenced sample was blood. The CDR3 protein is CASRTRRVGGELFF. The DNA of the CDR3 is TGTGCCAGCCGGACCCGGAGAGTGGGCGGGGAGCTGTTTTTT.